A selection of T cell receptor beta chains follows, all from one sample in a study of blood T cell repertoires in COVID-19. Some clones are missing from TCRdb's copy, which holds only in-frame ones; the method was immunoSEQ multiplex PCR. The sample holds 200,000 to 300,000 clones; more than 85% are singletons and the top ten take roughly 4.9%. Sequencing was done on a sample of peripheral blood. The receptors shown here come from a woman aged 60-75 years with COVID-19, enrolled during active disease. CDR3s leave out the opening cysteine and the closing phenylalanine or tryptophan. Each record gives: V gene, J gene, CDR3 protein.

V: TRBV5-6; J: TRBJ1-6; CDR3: ASSRGAGGSPLH
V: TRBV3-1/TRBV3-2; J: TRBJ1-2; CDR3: ASSQASGGGYT
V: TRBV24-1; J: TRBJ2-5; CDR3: ATSDWTSGSRTQY
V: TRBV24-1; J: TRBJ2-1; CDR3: ATQVTGQGLHNEQF
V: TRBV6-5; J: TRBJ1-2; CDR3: ASTKGEGWAAGYT
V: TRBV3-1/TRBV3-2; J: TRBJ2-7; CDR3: ASSQEARSLYEQY
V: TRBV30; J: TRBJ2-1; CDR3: AWRGAAGVGYEQF
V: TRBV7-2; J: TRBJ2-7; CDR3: ASSPPGLFLEQY
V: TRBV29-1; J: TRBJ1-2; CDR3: SVEGGGYT
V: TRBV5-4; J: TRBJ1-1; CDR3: ASSLARSSNTEAF
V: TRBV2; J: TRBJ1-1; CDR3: ASSSGGERWRTEAF
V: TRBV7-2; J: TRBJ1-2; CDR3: ASSLEGADYGYT
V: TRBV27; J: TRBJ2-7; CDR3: ASSLLGQGESYEQY
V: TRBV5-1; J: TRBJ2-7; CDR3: ASSLGGGEGYEQY
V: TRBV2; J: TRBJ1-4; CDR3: ASGGQFEKLF
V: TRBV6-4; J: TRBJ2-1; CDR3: ASSRDDSSYNEQF
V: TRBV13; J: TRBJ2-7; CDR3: ASSVDYRTYEQY
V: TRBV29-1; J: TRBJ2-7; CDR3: SVATGGLYEQY
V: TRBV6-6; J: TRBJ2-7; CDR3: ASSIQGTTYEQY
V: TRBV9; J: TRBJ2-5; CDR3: ASSVGASEETQY
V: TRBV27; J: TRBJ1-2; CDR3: ASSSSVSYGYT
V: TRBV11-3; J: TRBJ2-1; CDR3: ASSTIAGVGEQF
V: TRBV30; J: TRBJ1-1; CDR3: AWSGAGLNTEAF
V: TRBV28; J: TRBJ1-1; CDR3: ASSLGGQGWRNTEAF
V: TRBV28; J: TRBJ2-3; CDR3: ASSPPPWSVGTDTQY
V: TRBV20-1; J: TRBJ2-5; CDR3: SASVPGTSGSRETQY
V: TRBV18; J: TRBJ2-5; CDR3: ASSRTSGQETQY
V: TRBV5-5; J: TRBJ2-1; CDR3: ASRSVSYNEQF
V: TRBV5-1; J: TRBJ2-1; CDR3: ASSRTGPYNEQF
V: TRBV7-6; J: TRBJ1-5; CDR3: ASSLRDRGYSNQPQH
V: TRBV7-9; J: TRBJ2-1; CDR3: ASRDQGVSEQF
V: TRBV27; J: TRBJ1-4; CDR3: ASRAGLGTTNEKLF
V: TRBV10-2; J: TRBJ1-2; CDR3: ASRDRGIRHSNYGYT
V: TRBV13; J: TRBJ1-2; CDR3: ASSLVGGVYGYT
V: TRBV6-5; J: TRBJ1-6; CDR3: ASGIGRADSPLH